One sample yielded the 9 T cell receptor beta chains listed below, sequenced in a study of blood T cell repertoires in COVID-19. Sequenced by immunoSEQ multiplex PCR; TCRdb stores in-frame clones only, minus some. Of about 140,000 clones listed, roughly 86% are singletons. The sequencing input was peripheral blood. The receptors originated from a man aged 45-60 years with active or convalescent COVID-19.

The rearrangement uses TRBV6-1 and TRBJ1-1; no definite D call. The CDR3 runs to 12 residues. V was cut by 1 base and J by 11 bases, with 11 bases left in between. Germline V gene lookup returns CDR1 MNHNS and CDR2 SASEGT. CDR3 protein: CASSEVAGEAFF. The CDR3 DNA reads TGTGCCAGCAGTGAAGTAGCCGGTGAGGCTTTCTTT.

This chain uses TRBV7-2 with TRBJ2-7; 8 positions match TRBD1. This CDR3 spans 14 amino acids. The germline V gene encodes CDR1 SGHTA and CDR2 FQGNSA. J lost 2 bases, V lost 2 bases, and 2 bases had no gene match. CDR3 sequence: CASSLKTGAYEQYF. CDR3 DNA: TGTGCCAGCAGCTTAAAGACAGGGGCCTACGAGCAGTACTTC.

The rearrangement uses TRBV2 and TRBJ1-6; no clear D. The CDR3 length is 13 residues. V was trimmed by 7 bases and J by 5 bases, leaving 9 bases between them. Germline CDR1 and CDR2: SNHLY and FYNNEI. The chain's CDR3 is CASIRVHNSPLHF. The CDR3 bases are TGTGCCAGCATCCGGGTTCATAATTCACCCCTCCACTTT.

The V and J genes are TRBV7-6 and TRBJ1-6, with D uncertain. V was pared by 1 base and J by 10 bases, with 14 bases between. The CDR3 contains 15 residues. The germline V gene encodes CDR1 SGHVS and CDR2 FNYEAQ. CDR3 sequence (DNA): TGTGCCAGCAGCTTAGTGGCGGTAAACCAGTCACCCCTCCACTTT. The encoded protein is CASSLVAVNQSPLHF. The variable domain in full, completed from reference TRBV7-6 and TRBJ1-6, reads GAGVSQSPRYKVTKRGQDVALRCDPISGHVSLYWYRQALGQGPEFLTYFNYEAQQDKSGLPNDRFSAERPEGSISTLTIQRTEQRDSAMYRCASSLVAVNQSPLHFGNGTRLTVT.

This sequence joins TRBV27 and TRBJ1-1; TRBD1 agrees at 9 bases. In germline, CDR1 is MNHEY, CDR2 SMNVEV (reference sequence). V gave up 6 bases and J gave up 5 bases; unmatched junction bases: 22. This CDR3 comprises 19 residues. Here the CDR3 DNA reads TGTGCCAGCAGCCCGGGACAGGGATCTATTGGGCTCCGTGGGACTGAAGCTTTCTTT. Its translation is CASSPGQGSIGLRGTEAFF.

The CDR3 DNA is TGTGCCACCAGTGTAAACCCCCCCGGTCGCGGGAGAGGCGCAGATACGCAGTATTTT. Amino acids: CATSVNPPGRGRGADTQYF. The V and J genes are TRBV24-1 and TRBJ2-3, with 7 bases fitting TRBD2. Unmatched junction bases numbered 20, after V lost 5 bases and J lost 4 bases. The CDR3 sequence is 19 residues long. The germline gives CDR1 KGHDR, CDR2 SFDVKD.

This rearrangement joins TRBV6-5 to TRBJ2-3; a weak D match, TRBD2 (5 bases). CDR3 length: 11 residues. Trimming took 5 bases from V and 5 from J, leaving 5 bases between them. Germline V CDR1 and CDR2: MNHEY, SVGAGI. The chain's CDR3 is CASSRGDTQYF. CDR3 in DNA: TGTGCCAGCAGTCGGGGAGATACGCAGTATTTT.

This clone was observed a single time. A junction boundary mismatches the germline segment, possibly from a read error. The chain carries TRBV7-7 and TRBJ2-3, with D unclear. The germline CDR1 and CDR2 sequences are SSHAT and FNYEAQ (reference sequence). The length of the CDR3 is 15 residues. CDR3 amino acids: CASSSTVDGTDTQYF. In DNA, the CDR3 is TGTGCTAGCAGCTCAACAGTTGACGGCACAGATACGCAGTATTTT.

This chain uses TRBV7-2 with TRBJ2-6; TRBD1 is a possible D gene (5 bases). Germline V gene data show CDR1 as SGHTA and CDR2 as FQGNSA. The CDR3 contains 17 residues. The ends were cut back, 2 bases at V and 1 base at J, with 12 bases in the middle. CDR3 nucleotides: TGTGCCAGCAGCTTAAAGGGGCACGGTTCTGGGGCCAACGTCCTGACTTTC. Translation gives CASSLKGHGSGANVLTF.